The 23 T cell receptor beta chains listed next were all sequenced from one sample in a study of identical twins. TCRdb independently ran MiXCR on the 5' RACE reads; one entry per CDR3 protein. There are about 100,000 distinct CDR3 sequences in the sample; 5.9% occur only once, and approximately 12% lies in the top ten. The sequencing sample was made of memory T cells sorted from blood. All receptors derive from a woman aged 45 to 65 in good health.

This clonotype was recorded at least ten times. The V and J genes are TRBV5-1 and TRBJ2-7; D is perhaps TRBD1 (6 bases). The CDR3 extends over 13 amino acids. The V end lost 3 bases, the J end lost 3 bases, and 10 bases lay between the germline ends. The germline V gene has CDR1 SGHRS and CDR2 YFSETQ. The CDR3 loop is CASSYTGHYEQYF. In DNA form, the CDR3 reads TGCGCCAGCAGCTACACAGGGCACTACGAGCAGTACTTC.

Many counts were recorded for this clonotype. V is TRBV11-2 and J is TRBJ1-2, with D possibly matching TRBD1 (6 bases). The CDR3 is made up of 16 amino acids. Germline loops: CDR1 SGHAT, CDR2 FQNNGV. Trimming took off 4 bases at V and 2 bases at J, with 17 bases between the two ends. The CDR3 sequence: CASSSPTRDMNYGYTF. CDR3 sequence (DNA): TGTGCCAGCAGCTCGCCGACCCGGGACATGAACTATGGCTACACCTTC.

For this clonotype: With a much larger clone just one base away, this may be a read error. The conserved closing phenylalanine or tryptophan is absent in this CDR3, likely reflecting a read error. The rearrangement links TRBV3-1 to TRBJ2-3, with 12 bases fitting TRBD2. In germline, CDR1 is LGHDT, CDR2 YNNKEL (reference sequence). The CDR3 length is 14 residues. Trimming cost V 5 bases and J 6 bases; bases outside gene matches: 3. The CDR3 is CASSGLAGTDTQYS. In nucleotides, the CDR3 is TGTGCCAGCAGCGGACTAGCGGGAACGGATACGCAGTATTCT.

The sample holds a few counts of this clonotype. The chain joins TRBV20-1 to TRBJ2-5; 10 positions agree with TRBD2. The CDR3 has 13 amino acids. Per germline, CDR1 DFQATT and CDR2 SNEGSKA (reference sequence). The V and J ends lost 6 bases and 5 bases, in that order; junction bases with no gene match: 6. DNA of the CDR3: TGCAGTGCCCTAGCGGGAGAGGGGGAGACCCAGTACTTC. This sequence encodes CSALAGEGETQYF.

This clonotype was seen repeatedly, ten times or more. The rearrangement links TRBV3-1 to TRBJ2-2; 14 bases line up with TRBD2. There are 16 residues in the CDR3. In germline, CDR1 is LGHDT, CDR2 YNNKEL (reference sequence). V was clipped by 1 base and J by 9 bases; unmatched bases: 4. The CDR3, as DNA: TGTGCCAGCAGCCAAGGACTAGCGGGAGGGCCCCGGGAGCTGTTTTTT. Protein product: CASSQGLAGGPRELFF.

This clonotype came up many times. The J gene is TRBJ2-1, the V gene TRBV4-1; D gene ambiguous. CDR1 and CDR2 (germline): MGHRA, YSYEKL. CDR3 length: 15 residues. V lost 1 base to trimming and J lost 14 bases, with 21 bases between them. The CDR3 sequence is CASSQASRTVLQKFF. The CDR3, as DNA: TGCGCCAGCAGCCAAGCCTCGCGAACTGTTTTGCAGAAGTTCTTC.

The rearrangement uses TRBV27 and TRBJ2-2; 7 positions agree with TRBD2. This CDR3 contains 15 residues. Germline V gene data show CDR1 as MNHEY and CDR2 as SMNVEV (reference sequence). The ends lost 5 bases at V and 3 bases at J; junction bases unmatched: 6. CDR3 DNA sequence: TGTGCCAGCAGTGGCTTGGGGGGGTACACCGGGGAGCTGTTTTTT. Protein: CASSGLGGYTGELFF.

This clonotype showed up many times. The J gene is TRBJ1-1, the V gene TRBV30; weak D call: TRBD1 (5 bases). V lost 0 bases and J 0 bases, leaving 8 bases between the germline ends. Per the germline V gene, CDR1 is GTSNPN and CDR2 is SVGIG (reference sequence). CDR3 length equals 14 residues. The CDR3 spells CAWSVWGVNTEAFF. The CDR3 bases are TGTGCCTGGAGTGTATGGGGGGTGAACACTGAAGCTTTCTTT.

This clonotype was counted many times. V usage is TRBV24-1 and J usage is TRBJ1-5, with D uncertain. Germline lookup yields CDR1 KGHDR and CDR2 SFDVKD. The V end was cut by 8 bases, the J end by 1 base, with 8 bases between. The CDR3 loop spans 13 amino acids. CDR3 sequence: CATTDGSNQPQHF. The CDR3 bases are TGTGCCACCACGGACGGAAGCAATCAGCCCCAGCATTTT.

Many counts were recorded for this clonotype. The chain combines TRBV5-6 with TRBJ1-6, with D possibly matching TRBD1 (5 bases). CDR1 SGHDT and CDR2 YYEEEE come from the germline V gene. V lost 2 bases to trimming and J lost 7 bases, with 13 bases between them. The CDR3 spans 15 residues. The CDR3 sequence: CASSFGDRRNSPLHF. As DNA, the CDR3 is TGTGCCAGCAGCTTCGGGGACCGACGGAATTCACCCCTCCACTTT.

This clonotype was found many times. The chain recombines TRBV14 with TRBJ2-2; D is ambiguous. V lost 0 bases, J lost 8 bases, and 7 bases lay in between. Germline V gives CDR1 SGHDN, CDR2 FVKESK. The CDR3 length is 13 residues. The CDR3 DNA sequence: TGTGCCAGCAGCCAAGAGTTGGGGGGGGAGCTGTTTTTT. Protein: CASSQELGGELFF.

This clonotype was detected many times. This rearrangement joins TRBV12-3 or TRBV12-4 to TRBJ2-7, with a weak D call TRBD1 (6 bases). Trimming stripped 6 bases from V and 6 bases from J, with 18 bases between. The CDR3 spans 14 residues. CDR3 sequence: CASRKQGVVLEQYF. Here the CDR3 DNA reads TGTGCCAGCAGGAAACAGGGAGTTGTCCTCGAGCAGTACTTC.

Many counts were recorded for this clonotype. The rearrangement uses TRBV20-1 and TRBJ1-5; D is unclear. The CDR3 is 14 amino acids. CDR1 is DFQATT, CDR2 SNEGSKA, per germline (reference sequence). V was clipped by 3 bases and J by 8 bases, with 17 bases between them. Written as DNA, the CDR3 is TGCAGTGCTAGCCCCGGGGAATCCCTAAAGCCCCAGCATTTT. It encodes CSASPGESLKPQHF.

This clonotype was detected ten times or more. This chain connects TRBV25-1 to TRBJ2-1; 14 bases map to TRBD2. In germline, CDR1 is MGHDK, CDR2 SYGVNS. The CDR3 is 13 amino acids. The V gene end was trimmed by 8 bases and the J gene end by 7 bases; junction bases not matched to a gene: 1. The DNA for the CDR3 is TGTGCCAGCGGGACTAGCGGGAGAAATGAGCAGTTCTTC. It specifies CASGTSGRNEQFF.

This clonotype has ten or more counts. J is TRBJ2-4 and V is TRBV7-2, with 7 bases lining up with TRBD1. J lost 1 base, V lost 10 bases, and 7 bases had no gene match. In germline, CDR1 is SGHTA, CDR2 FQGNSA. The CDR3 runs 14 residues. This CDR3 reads CATSGGIAKNIQYF. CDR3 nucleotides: TGTGCCACCTCAGGGGGAATTGCCAAAAACATTCAGTACTTC.

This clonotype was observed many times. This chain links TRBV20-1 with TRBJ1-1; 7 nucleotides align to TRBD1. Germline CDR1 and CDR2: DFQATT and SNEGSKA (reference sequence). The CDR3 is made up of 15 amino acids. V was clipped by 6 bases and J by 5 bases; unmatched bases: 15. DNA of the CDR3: TGCAGTGCCCCAGCCGCCGACAGGGCAGGGACTGAAGCTTTCTTT. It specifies CSAPAADRAGTEAFF.

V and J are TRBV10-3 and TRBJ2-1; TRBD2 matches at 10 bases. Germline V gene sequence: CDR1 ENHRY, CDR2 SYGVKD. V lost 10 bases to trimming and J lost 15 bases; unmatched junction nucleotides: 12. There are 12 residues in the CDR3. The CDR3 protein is CATSGRAVESFF. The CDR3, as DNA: TGTGCCACCAGCGGGAGGGCCGTTGAGTCGTTCTTC.

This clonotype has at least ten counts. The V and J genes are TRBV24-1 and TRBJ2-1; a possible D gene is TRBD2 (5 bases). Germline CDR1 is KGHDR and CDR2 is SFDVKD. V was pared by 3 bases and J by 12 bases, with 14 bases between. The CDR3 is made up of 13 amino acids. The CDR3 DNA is TGTGCCACCAGTGATCCACGACCCGGAGGGCAGTTCTTC. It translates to CATSDPRPGGQFF.

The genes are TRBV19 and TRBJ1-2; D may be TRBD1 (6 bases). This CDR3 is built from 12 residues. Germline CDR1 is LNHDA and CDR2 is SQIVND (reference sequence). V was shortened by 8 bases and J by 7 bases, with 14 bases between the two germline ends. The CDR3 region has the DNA TGTGCCAGTTACAATGGACAGTTTGGCTACACCTTC. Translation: CASYNGQFGYTF. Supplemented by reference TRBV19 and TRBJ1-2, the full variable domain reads DGGITQSPKYLFRKEGQNVTLSCEQNLNHDAMYWYRQDPGQGLRLIYYSQIVNDFQKGDIAEGYSVSREKKESFPLTVTSAQKNPTAFYLCASYNGQFGYTFGSGTRLTVV.

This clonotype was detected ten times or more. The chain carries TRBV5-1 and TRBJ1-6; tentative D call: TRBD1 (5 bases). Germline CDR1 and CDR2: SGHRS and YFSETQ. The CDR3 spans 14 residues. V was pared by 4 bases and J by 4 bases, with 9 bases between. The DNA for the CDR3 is TGCGCCAGCAGCGCGGGGGATTATAATTCACCCCTCCACTTT. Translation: CASSAGDYNSPLHF.

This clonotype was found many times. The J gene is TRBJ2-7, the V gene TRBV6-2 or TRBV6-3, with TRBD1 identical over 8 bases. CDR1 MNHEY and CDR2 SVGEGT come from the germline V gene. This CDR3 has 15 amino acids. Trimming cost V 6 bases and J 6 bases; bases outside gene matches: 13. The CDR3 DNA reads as TGTGCCAGCAGGGGATCGGACAGGGCTAAAGGCGAGCAGTACTTC. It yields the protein CASRGSDRAKGEQYF.

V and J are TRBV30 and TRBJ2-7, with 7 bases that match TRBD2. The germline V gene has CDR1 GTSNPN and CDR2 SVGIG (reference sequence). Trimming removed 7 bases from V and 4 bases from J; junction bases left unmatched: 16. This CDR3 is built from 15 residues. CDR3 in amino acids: CASPSVISGSYEQYF. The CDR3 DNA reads TGTGCCTCTCCTTCGGTTATTAGCGGGTCGTACGAGCAGTACTTC.

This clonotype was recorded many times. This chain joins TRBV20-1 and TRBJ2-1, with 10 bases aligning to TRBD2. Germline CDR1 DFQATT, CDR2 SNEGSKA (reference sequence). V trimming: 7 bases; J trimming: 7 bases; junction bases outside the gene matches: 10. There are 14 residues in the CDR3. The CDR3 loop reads CSGLLAGSWNEQFF. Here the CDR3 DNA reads TGCAGTGGGCTACTAGCGGGGAGCTGGAATGAGCAGTTCTTC.